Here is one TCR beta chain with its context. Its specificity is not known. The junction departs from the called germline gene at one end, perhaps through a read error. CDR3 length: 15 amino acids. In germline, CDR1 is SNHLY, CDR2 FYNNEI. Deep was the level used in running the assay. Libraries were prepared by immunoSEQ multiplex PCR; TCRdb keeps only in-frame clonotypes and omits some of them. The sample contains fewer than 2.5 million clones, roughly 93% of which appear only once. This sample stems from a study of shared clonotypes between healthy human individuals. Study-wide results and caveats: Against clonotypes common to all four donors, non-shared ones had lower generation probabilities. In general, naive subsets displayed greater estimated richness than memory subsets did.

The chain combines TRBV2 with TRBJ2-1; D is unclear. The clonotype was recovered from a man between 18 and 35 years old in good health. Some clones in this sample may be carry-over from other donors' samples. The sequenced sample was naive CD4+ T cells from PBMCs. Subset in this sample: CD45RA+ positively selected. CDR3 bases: TGTGCCAGCAGCGAAGCCCGCGCATCCTACAATGAGCAGTTCTTC. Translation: CASSEARASYNEQFF. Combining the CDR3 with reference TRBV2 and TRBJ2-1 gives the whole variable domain EPEVTQTPSHQVTQMGQEVILRCVPISNHLYFYWYRQILGQKVEFLVSFYNNEISEKSEIFDDQFSVERPDGSNFTLKIRSTKLEDSAMYFCASSEARASYNEQFFGPGTRLTVL.